The T cell receptor beta chain under discussion was sequenced for a study of CDR3 diversity in severe acne. The V end was cut by 3 bases, the J end by 4 bases, with 3 bases between. Germline V CDR1 and CDR2: LNHNV, YYDKDF (reference sequence). CDR3 size: 12 residues. This clonotype was picked up a small number of times. Each CDR3 protein gets one entry after TCRdb re-called the PCR reads with MiXCR. Seen here are over 70,000 distinct CDR3 sequences, under 65% observed once, and the top ten hold about 13%. The chain has TRBV15 and TRBJ2-2; no clear D. Material: blood. This TCR came from a male donor in good health, without acne. The CDR3 spells CATSSFTGELFF. DNA of the CDR3: TGTGCCACCAGCAGCTTCACCGGGGAGCTGTTTTTT.